These 17 T cell receptor beta chains share one sample of origin, sequenced in a study of CD8+CD57+ T cells in acquired aplastic anemia. Genomic DNA served as template for TCR beta VDJ and CDR3 profiling. MiXCR, run by TCRdb on the reads, gives a single entry per CDR3 protein. The sample includes about 170,000 distinct CDR3 sequences, about 64% of them seen just once. Sequenced material: sorted CD4+, CD8+, or CD8+CD57+ T cells (not recorded which) from PBMCs. These receptors were taken from a human donor in good health.

The gene calls are TRBV7-8 and TRBJ2-1; 9 bases align to TRBD2. Per the germline V gene, CDR1 is SGHVS and CDR2 is FQNEAQ. CDR3 length: 17 amino acids. V lost 1 base to trimming and J lost 4 bases; unmatched junction nucleotides: 8. The CDR3 here is CASSLVHGGGAYNEQFF. CDR3 DNA sequence: TGTGCCAGCAGCTTAGTCCACGGCGGGGGGGCGTACAATGAGCAGTTCTTC.

This CDR3 is CASRPLGPSGYTF. The DNA for the CDR3 is TGTGCCAGCAGGCCACTCGGCCCGTCTGGCTACACCTTC. The J gene is TRBJ1-2, the V gene TRBV7-9; D gene unclear. CDR1 is SEHNR, CDR2 FQNEAQ, per germline (reference sequence). Trimming pared 6 bases from V and 7 bases from J, leaving 15 bases between. The CDR3 extends over 13 amino acids.

This clonotype was detected many times. The CDR3 reads CASSLNPTGELFF. The CDR3 DNA sequence: TGTGCCAGCAGTCTGAACCCTACCGGGGAGCTGTTTTTT. This chain joins TRBV12-3 or TRBV12-4 and TRBJ2-2; D remains unclear. V lost 5 bases, J lost 5 bases, and 9 bases lay in between. The CDR3 is 13 amino acids.

V usage is TRBV9 and J usage is TRBJ1-2; D remains unclear. The V gene's germline CDR1 is SGDLS and CDR2 YYNGEE. Trimming left V 5 bases short and J 3 bases short, with 14 bases between. The CDR3 loop spans 14 amino acids. This CDR3 reads CASSGVREDYGYTF. The CDR3 DNA reads TGTGCCAGCAGTGGGGTTAGGGAGGACTATGGCTACACCTTC.

Worth noting for this clonotype: This sequence may be a read error, since a much larger clone differs from it by one base. The chain combines TRBV9 with TRBJ2-1; TRBD2 matches 12 bases. The CDR3 runs 15 residues. Germline V gives CDR1 SGDLS, CDR2 YYNGEE. Here the CDR3 DNA reads TGTGCCAGCAGCGAGGGGACTAGCGGGTACAATGGGCAGTTCTTC. It encodes CASSEGTSGYNGQFF. Complete variable domain (other parts from reference TRBV9 and TRBJ2-1): DSGVTQTPKHLITATGQRVTLRCSPRSGDLSVYWYQQSLDQGLQFLIQYYNGEERAKGNILERFSAQQFPDLHSELNLSSLELGDSALYFCASSEGTSGYNGQFFGPGTRLTVL.

This clonotype was seen a few times. The rearrangement joins TRBV7-8 to TRBJ2-5; perhaps TRBD1 as D (6 bases). Germline CDR1 reads SGHVS; CDR2 reads FQNEAQ. V lost 3 bases and J lost 1, with 9 bases in between. The CDR3 runs 14 residues. This CDR3 is CASSFWDTQETQYF. The CDR3, as DNA: TGTGCCAGCAGCTTTTGGGACACCCAAGAGACCCAGTACTTC.

This clonotype was picked up one time. This chain uses TRBV10-3 with TRBJ1-1; TRBD1 agrees at 8 bases. J was trimmed by 3 bases and V by 3 bases; bases with no gene match: 12. Germline CDR1 reads ENHRY; CDR2 reads SYGVKD. CDR3 length equals 17 residues. The chain's CDR3 is CAISDPRLTGDDTEAFF. DNA of the CDR3: TGTGCCATCAGTGACCCAAGATTGACAGGGGACGACACTGAAGCTTTCTTT.

This clonotype was found many times. This rearrangement joins TRBV28 to TRBJ2-5; 9 nucleotides match TRBD1. J lost 4 bases, V lost 7 bases, and 7 bases had no gene match. The CDR3 length is 14 residues. The germline gives CDR1 MDHEN, CDR2 SYDVKM. The CDR3 loop reads CASMGDRELETQYF. The CDR3 nucleotides are TGTGCCAGCATGGGGGACAGGGAGTTAGAGACCCAGTACTTC.

The chain carries TRBV10-3 and TRBJ2-5; 10 bases agree with TRBD2. The germline gives CDR1 ENHRY, CDR2 SYGVKD. V lost 8 bases to trimming and J lost 1 base; unmatched junction nucleotides: 4. The CDR3 is 14 amino acids. The CDR3 is CAIGASGGQETQYF. For the CDR3, the DNA is TGTGCCATCGGGGCTAGCGGGGGCCAAGAGACCCAGTACTTC.

The chain recombines TRBV9 with TRBJ2-2; 7 positions agree with TRBD1. CDR1 and CDR2 (germline): SGDLS, YYNGEE. With 4 bases clipped from V and 0 bases from J, the junction kept 15 bases outside the gene matches. CDR3 length: 19 residues. Here the CDR3 reads CASSIPDRENPTNTGELFF. In DNA, the CDR3 is TGTGCCAGCAGCATCCCAGACAGGGAGAACCCTACGAACACCGGGGAGCTGTTTTTT.

This chain uses TRBV20-1 with TRBJ1-5, with D possibly being TRBD1 (5 bases). The V end lost 3 bases, the J end lost 5 bases, and 11 bases lay between the germline ends. Germline V lookup: CDR1 DFQATT, CDR2 SNEGSKA (reference sequence). The CDR3 is 13 amino acids. CDR3 sequence reads: CSASGQGDQPQHF. The CDR3 bases are TGCAGTGCTAGCGGGCAGGGCGATCAGCCCCAGCATTTT.

The genes are TRBV10-3 and TRBJ1-1, with TRBD1 matching 8 bases. From germline, CDR1 is ENHRY and CDR2 SYGVKD. CDR3 length: 14 amino acids. V was pared by 4 bases and J by 1 base, with 2 bases of the junction left unmatched. The CDR3 region is CAISAGQGNTEAFF. CDR3 nucleotides: TGTGCCATCAGTGCCGGACAGGGGAACACTGAAGCTTTCTTT.

The V call is TRBV24-1, the J call TRBJ1-2; TRBD1 matches at 7 bases. After removal of 7 bases from V and 5 bases from J, the junction contained 9 bases not matched to a gene. This CDR3 spans 14 amino acids. Germline assignment: CDR1 KGHDR and CDR2 SFDVKD. DNA of the CDR3: TGTGCCACCAGCACCCAGGGGGAAGAGTATGGCTACACCTTC. It specifies CATSTQGEEYGYTF.

A note on this clonotype: An end of the junction does not agree with germline; a read error may underlie this. V is TRBV25-1 and J is TRBJ2-1; TRBD2 matches 7 bases. The CDR3 sequence is 16 residues long. Germline V gene sequence: CDR1 MGHDK, CDR2 SYGVNS. CDR3 loop: CAGSDWGGGSYNEQFF. In DNA form, the CDR3 reads TGTGCCGGCAGTGATTGGGGCGGGGGCTCCTACAATGAGCAGTTCTTC.

Ten or more counts support this clonotype. The chain combines TRBV19 with TRBJ1-1; D is undetermined. CDR3 length equals 13 residues. Per germline, CDR1 LNHDA and CDR2 SQIVND (reference sequence). V was trimmed by 1 base and J by 7 bases, leaving 10 bases between them. CDR3 DNA sequence: TGTGCCAGTAGTATAGGCTACAGCTATGAAGCTTTCTTT. Its protein is CASSIGYSYEAFF.

The chain uses TRBV12-3 or TRBV12-4 and TRBJ1-2; TRBD1 matches at 8 bases. With 5 bases clipped from V and 0 bases from J, the junction kept 8 bases outside the gene matches. This CDR3 is 16 amino acids long. The chain's CDR3 is CASSPGTGTSNYGYTF. The CDR3 nucleotides are TGTGCCAGCAGTCCTGGGACAGGCACTTCTAACTATGGCTACACCTTC.

This clonotype turned up a few times. The chain employs TRBV2 and TRBJ2-7; 8 bases match TRBD1. The CDR3 is made up of 14 amino acids. Germline CDR1 is SNHLY and CDR2 is FYNNEI. CDR3 loop: CATGTGKTAYEQYF. As DNA, the CDR3 is TGTGCGACCGGGACAGGAAAAACAGCCTACGAGCAGTACTTC.